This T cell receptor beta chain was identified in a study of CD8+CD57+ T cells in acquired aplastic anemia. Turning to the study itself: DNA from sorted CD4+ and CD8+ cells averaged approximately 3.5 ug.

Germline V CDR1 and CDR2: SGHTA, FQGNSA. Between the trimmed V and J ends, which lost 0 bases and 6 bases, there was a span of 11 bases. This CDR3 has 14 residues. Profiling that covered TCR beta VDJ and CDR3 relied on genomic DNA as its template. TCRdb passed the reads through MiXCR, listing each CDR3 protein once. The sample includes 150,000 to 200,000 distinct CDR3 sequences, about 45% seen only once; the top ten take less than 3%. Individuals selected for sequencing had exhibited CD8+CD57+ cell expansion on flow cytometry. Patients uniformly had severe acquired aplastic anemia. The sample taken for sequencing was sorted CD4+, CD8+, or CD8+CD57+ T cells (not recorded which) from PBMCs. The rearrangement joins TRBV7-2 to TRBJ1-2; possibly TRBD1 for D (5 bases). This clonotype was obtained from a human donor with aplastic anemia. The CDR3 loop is CASSLAGQFHGYTF. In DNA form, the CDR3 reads TGTGCCAGCAGCTTAGCGGGGCAGTTCCATGGCTACACCTTC.